These 11 T cell receptor beta chains came from one sample sequenced in a study of cytomegalovirus exposure and HLA in healthy donors. With 60 Vbeta and 13 Jbeta primers, the PCR was carried out. TCRdb keeps only in-frame clones here, not all; method: immunoSEQ multiplex PCR. The sample shows about 60,000 clones, roughly three quarters of them seen only once. The specimen was PBMCs. The receptors come from a woman in her 30s in good health and CMV-seronegative.

This clone appeared a few times. The chain joins TRBV2 to TRBJ2-4; a possible D gene is TRBD2 (5 bases). The CDR3 contains 17 residues. V was cut by 6 bases and J by 0 bases, with 18 bases left in between. Germline V gene data show CDR1 as SNHLY and CDR2 as FYNNEI. Here the CDR3 reads CASSLGGFLLAKNIQYF. DNA of the CDR3: TGTGCCAGCAGCCTCGGAGGTTTTCTTCTAGCCAAAAACATTCAGTACTTC.

The chain joins TRBV6-5 to TRBJ2-5; 7 bases align to TRBD1. V shed 2 bases and J 5 bases; nucleotides not matched to a gene: 2. Germline CDR1 is MNHEY and CDR2 is SVGAGI. The CDR3 sequence is 13 residues long. CDR3 coding DNA: TGTGCCAGCAGTTACGCGACAGGGGAGACCCAGTACTTC. Amino acids: CASSYATGETQYF.

The chain couples TRBV5-4 to TRBJ1-1; D is possibly TRBD1 (6 bases). V was shortened by 3 bases and J by 0 bases, with 12 bases between the two germline ends. Germline V gene data show CDR1 as SGHNT and CDR2 as YYREEE (reference sequence). The CDR3 covers 15 residues. The CDR3 coding sequence is TGTGCCAGCAGCTCCCTAGGACAGATGAACACTGAAGCTTTCTTT. Translating gives CASSSLGQMNTEAFF.

In this sample, this clone turned up once. The V gene is TRBV11-2, the J gene TRBJ1-2; TRBD1 is a possible D gene (5 bases). Trimming pared 0 bases from V and 5 bases from J, leaving 16 bases between. The germline V gene has CDR1 SGHAT and CDR2 FQNNGV. This CDR3 has 16 residues. The CDR3 loop reads CASSLDQGGSMYGYTF. CDR3 sequence (DNA): TGTGCCAGCAGCTTAGATCAGGGAGGTTCGATGTATGGCTACACCTTC.

This clone showed up just a few times. This rearrangement joins TRBV5-5 to TRBJ1-1; unclear D gene. The CDR3 runs 14 residues. Germline values: CDR1 SGHKS, CDR2 YYEKEE (reference sequence). V was cut by 0 bases and J by 3 bases, with 9 bases left in between. The CDR3 region is CASSLAITDTEAFF. The CDR3 DNA reads TGTGCCAGCAGCTTGGCCATAACGGACACTGAAGCTTTCTTT.

This clone turned up a few times. V is TRBV10-3 and J is TRBJ2-5, with 9 nucleotides matching TRBD1. The CDR3 consists of 15 residues. The V and J ends lost 2 bases and 2 bases, in that order; junction bases with no gene match: 3. Per the germline V gene, CDR1 is ENHRY and CDR2 is SYGVKD. CDR3 coding DNA: TGTGCCATCAGTGAGGCCGGGACAGGGCAAGAGACCCAGTACTTC. Translation: CAISEAGTGQETQYF.

This chain joins TRBV9 and TRBJ1-6; D is uncertain. Trimming took 1 base from V and 9 from J, leaving 8 bases between them. Germline loops: CDR1 SGDLS, CDR2 YYNGEE. The CDR3 has 13 amino acids. The CDR3 is CASSVSPGSPLHF. The CDR3 DNA sequence: TGTGCCAGCAGCGTATCTCCGGGTTCACCCCTCCACTTT.

This clone was picked up a small number of times. In the same sample, other DNA sequences code for this CDR3. The chain couples TRBV4-3 to TRBJ1-1, with 9 bases that match TRBD1. From germline, CDR1 is LGHNA and CDR2 YSLEER. The CDR3 is 14 amino acids. V shed 3 bases and J 2 bases; nucleotides not matched to a gene: 1. In DNA form, the CDR3 reads TGCGCCAGCAGCCAGGACAGGGGAAACACTGAAGCTTTCTTT. As protein: CASSQDRGNTEAFF.

V usage is TRBV19 and J usage is TRBJ1-3; the D gene is possibly TRBD1 (5 bases). The CDR3 totals 13 residues. Trimming stripped 11 bases from V and 0 bases from J, with 11 bases between. Germline CDR1 and CDR2: LNHDA and SQIVND (reference sequence). The CDR3 DNA sequence: TGTGCCTCGACAGTCGTCTCTGGAAACACCATATATTTT. Translating it yields CASTVVSGNTIYF.

This clone has only a few counts. V is TRBV7-9 and J is TRBJ1-3; D not certain. V dropped 6 bases and J dropped 0 bases, with 12 bases sitting between them. The CDR3 loop spans 15 amino acids. Germline-derived CDR1 and CDR2 are SEHNR and FQNEAQ (reference sequence). The CDR3 region is CASSIGGSSGNTIYF. As DNA, the CDR3 is TGTGCCAGCAGTATCGGCGGGAGCTCTGGAAACACCATATATTTT.

CDR3 region: CASSSAIYGTGVNEKLFF. The DNA of the CDR3 is TGTGCCAGCAGTTCCGCCATTTACGGGACAGGGGTTAATGAAAAACTGTTTTTT. The gene calls are TRBV28 and TRBJ1-4; 10 bases map to TRBD1. Losses at the gene ends were 4 bases for V and 4 bases for J; bases not matched to a gene: 12. Germline V CDR1 and CDR2: MDHEN, SYDVKM. The CDR3 loop spans 18 amino acids.